This T cell receptor beta chain was sequenced in a study of T-cell reconstitution after alpha-beta-depleted transplantation in children. A library of TCRbeta sequences, prepared with unique molecular identifiers, was generated. TCRdb reanalysed the PCR reads using MiXCR and keeps one entry per CDR3 protein. The sample comprises approximately 100,000 distinct CDR3 sequences, 10% to 15% of which are singletons, and around 13% rests with the top ten. The CDR3 loop spans 14 amino acids. Trimming shortened V by 4 bases and J by 3 bases, and 10 bases separated the two germline ends. This sequence joins TRBV12-3 or TRBV12-4 and TRBJ1-5; tentatively, D is TRBD1 (5 bases). The sample was PBMCs from the stem cell graft donor, taken from the stem cell graft. The TCR originated in a human donor who donated a stem cell graft to a child with inherited bone marrow failure. CDR3 coding DNA: TGTGCCAGCAGTTCCCGACAGTTCAATCAGCCCCAGCATTTT. This gives the protein CASSSRQFNQPQHF.